This T cell receptor (beta chain) derives from a study of T cells in tuberculosis. Study-level information: T cells were selected with CD1B tetramers loaded with glucose monomycolate. This South African cohort compared adolescents with or without latent tuberculosis against adults with active tuberculosis.

TCRdb's copy holds only in-frame clones and misses some; the assay was immunoSEQ multiplex PCR. Altogether about 10,000 clones are present, around 94% being singletons, with the ten largest covering roughly 13%. Confirmation came from sputum smear and/or culture positivity for M. tuberculosis. The sequence was collected from an adult with tuberculosis. The specimen was PBMCs.

CDR3 in amino acids: CASSSLTPPRTGDDGNQPQHF. CDR3 sequence (DNA): TGCGCCAGCAGCTCACTCACCCCCCCACGGACAGGGGACGATGGCAATCAGCCCCAGCATTTT. V and J are TRBV5-1 and TRBJ1-5; 9 nucleotides match TRBD1. The CDR3 spans 21 residues. Germline-derived CDR1 and CDR2 are SGHRS and YFSETQ. The ends lost 3 bases at V and 2 bases at J; junction bases unmatched: 21.